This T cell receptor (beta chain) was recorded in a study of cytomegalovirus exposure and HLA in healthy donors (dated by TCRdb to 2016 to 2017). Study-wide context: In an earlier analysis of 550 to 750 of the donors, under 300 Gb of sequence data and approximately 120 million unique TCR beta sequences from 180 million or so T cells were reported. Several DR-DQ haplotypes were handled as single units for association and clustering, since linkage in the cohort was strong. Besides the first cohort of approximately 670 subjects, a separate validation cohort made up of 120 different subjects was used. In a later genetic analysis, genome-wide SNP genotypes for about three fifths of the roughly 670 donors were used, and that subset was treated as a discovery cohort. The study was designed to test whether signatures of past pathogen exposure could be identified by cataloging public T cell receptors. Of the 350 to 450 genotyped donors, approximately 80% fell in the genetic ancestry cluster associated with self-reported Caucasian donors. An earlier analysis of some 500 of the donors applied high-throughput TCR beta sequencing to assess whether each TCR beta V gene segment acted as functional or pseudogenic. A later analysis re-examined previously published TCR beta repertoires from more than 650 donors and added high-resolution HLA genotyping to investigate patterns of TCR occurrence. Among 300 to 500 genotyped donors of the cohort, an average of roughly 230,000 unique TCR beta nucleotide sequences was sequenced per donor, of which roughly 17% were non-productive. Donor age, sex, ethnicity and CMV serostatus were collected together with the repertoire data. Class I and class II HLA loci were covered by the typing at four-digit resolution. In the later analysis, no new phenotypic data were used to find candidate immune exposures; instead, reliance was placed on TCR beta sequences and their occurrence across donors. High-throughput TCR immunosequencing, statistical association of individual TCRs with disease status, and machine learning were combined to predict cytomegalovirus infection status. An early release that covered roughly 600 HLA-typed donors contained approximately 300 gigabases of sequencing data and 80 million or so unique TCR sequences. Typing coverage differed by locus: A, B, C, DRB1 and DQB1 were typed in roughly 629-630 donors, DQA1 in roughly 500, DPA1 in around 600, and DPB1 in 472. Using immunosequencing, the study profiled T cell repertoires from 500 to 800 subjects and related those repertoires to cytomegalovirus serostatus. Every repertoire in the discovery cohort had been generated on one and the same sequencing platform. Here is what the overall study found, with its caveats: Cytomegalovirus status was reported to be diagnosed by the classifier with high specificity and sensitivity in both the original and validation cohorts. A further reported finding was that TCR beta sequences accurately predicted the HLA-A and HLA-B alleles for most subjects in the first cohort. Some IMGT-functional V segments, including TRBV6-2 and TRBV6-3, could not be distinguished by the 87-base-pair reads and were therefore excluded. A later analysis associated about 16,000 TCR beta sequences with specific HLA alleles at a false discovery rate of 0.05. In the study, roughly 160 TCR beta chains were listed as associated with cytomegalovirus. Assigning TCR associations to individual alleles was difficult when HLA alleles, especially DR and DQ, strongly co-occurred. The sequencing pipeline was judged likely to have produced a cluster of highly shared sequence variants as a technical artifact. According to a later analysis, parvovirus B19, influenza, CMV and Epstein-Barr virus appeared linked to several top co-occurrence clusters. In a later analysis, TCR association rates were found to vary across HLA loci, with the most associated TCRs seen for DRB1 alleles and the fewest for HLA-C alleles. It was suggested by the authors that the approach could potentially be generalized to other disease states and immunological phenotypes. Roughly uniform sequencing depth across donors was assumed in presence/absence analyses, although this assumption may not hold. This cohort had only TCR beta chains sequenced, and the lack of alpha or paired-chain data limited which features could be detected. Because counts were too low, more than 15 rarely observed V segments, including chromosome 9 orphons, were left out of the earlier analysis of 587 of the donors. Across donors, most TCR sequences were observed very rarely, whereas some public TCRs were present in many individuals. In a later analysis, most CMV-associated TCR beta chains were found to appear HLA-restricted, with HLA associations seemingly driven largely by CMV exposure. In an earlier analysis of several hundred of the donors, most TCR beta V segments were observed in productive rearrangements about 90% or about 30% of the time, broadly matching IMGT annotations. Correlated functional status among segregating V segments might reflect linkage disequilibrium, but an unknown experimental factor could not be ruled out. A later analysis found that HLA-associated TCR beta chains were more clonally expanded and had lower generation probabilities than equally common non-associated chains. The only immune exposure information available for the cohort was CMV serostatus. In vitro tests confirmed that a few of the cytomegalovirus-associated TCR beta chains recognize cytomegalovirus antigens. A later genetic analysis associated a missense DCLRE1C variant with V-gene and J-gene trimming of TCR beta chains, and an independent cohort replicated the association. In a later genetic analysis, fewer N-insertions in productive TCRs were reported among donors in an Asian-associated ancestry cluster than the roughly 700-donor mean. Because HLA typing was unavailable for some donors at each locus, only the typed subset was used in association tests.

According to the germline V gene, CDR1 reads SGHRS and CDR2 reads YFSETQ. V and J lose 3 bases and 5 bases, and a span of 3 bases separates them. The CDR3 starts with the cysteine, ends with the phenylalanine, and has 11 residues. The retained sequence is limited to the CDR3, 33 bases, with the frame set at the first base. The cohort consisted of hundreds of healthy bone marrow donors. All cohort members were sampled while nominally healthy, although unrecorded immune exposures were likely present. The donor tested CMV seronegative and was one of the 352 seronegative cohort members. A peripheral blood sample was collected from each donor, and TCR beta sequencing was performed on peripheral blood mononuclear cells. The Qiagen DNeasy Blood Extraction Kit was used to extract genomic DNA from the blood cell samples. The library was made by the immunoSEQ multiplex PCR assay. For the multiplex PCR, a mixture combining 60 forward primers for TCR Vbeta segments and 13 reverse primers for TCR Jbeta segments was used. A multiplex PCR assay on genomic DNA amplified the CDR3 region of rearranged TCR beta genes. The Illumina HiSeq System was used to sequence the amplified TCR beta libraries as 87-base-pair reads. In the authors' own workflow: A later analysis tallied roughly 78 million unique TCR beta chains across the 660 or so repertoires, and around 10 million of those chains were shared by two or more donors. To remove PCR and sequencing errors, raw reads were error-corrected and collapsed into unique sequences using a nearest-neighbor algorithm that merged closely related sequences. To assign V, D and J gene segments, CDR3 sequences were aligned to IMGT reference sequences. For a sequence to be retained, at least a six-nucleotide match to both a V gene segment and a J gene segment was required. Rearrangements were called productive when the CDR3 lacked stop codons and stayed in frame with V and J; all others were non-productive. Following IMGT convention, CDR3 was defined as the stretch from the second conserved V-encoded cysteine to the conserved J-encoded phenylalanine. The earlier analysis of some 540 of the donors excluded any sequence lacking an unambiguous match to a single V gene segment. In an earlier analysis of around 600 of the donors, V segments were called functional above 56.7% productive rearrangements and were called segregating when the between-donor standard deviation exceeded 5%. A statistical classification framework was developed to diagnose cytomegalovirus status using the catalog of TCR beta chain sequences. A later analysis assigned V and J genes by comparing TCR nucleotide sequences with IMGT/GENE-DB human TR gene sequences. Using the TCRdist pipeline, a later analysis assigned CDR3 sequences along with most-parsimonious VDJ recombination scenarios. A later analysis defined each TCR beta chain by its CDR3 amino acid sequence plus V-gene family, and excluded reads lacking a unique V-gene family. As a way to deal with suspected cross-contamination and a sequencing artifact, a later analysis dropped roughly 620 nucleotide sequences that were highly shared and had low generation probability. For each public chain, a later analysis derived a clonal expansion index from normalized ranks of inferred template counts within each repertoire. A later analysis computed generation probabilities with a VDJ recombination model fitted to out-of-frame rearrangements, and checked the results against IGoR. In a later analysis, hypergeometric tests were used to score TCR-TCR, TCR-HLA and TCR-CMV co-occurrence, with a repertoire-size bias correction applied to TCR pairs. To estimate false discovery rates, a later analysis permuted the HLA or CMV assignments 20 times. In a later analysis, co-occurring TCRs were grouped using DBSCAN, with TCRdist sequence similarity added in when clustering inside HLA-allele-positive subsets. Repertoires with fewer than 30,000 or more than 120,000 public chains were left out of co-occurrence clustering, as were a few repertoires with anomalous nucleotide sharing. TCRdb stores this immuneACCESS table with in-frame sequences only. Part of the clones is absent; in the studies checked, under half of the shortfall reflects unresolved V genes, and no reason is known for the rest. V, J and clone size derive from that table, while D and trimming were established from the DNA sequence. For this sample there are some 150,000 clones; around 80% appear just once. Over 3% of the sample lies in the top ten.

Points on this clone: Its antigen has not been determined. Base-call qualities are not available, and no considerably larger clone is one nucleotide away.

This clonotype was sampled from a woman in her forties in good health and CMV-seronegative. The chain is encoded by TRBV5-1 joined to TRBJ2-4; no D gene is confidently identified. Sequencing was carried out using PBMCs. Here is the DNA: TGCGCCAGCAGCTCTGAAAACATTCAGTACTTC. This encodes CASSSENIQYF.